This TCR beta chain emerged from a study of CD8 T cells in Susac syndrome. RNA totalling roughly 0.45 to 1 ug underwent reverse transcription with random hexamers. The TCR beta CDR3 was amplified by immunoSEQ multiplex PCR across 54 Vbeta, 13 Jbeta. TCRdb re-called the immunoSEQ multiplex PCR reads with MiXCR, one entry per CDR3 protein. In the table there are fewer than 300,000 distinct CDR3 sequences, 85% of which are singletons. Worth noting for this clonotype: What it binds is unknown.

Notes on the study in general: The study conceded that relatively few individuals underwent its TCR sequencing and HLA analysis.

The origin of this receptor is a human donor with multiple sclerosis. Specimen: CD8+ T cells from PBMCs.

CDR3 loop: CATSDPFRGGENIQYF. The DNA for the CDR3 is TGTGCCACCAGTGATCCCTTTCGCGGGGGGGAGAACATTCAGTACTTC. The rearrangement links TRBV24-1 to TRBJ2-4, with 9 bases fitting TRBD2. The CDR3 loop spans 16 amino acids. From germline, CDR1 is KGHDR and CDR2 SFDVKD. V shed 3 bases and J 7 bases; nucleotides not matched to a gene: 9.